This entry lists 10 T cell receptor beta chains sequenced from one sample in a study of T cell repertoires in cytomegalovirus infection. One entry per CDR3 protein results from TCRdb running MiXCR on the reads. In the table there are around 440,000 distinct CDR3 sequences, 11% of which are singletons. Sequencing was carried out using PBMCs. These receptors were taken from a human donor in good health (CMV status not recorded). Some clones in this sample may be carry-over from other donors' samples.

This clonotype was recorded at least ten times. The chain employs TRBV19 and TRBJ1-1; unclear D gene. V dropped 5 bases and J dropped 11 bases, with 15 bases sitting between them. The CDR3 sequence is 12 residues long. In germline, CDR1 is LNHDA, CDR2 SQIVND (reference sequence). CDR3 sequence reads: CASSSTGFLAFF. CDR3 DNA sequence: TGTGCCAGTAGTTCAACCGGGTTCCTGGCTTTCTTT.

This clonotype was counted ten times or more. CDR3 sequence: CASSDTTNTEAFF. DNA for the CDR3: TGTGCCAGTAGTGACACAACGAACACTGAAGCTTTCTTT. The chain is built from TRBV19 and TRBJ1-1; no clear D. Germline V gene sequence: CDR1 LNHDA, CDR2 SQIVND (reference sequence). The CDR3 runs 13 residues. The V and J ends lost 5 bases and 1 base respectively, with 8 bases between them.

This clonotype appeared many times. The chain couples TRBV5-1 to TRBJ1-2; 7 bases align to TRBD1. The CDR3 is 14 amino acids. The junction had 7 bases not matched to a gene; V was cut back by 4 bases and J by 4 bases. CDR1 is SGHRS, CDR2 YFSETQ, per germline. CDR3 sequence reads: CASSGGQKLYGYTF. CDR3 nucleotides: TGCGCCAGCAGCGGGGGACAGAAACTCTATGGCTACACCTTC. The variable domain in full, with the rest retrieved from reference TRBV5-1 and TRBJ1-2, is KAGVTQTPRYLIKTRGQQVTLSCSPISGHRSVSWYQQTPGQGLQFLFEYFSETQRNKGNFPGRFSGRQFSNSRSEMNVSTLELGDSALYLCASSGGQKLYGYTFGSGTRLTVV.

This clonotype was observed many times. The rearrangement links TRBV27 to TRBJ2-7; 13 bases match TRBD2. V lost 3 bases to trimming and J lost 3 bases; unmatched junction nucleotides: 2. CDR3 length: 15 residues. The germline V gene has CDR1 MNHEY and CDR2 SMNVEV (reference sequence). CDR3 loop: CASSLGLAGYYEQYF. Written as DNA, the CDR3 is TGTGCCAGCAGTTTGGGACTAGCGGGGTACTACGAGCAGTACTTC.

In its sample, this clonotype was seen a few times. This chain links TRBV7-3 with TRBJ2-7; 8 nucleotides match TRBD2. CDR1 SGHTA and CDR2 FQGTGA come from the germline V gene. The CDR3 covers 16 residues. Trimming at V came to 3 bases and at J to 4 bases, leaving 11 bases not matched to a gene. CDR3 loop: CASSFWARLATYEQYF. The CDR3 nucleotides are TGTGCCAGCAGCTTTTGGGCCCGACTAGCGACTTACGAGCAGTACTTC.

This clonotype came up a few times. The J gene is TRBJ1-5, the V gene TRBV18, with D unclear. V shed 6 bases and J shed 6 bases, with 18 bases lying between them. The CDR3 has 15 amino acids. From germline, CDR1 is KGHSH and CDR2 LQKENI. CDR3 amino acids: CASSLGEGGRQPQHF. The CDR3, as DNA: TGTGCCAGCTCGCTTGGGGAAGGAGGGCGTCAGCCCCAGCATTTT.

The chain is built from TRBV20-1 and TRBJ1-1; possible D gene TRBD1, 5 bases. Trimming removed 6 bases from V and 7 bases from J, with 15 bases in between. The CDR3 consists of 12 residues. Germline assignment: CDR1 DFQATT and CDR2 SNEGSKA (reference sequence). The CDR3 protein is CSAPLPGGEAFF. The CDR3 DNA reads TGCAGTGCCCCCTTGCCCGGGGGTGAAGCTTTCTTT.

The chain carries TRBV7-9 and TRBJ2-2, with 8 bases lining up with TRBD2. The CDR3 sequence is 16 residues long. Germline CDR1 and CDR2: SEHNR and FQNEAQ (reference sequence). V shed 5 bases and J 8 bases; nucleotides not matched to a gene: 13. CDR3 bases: TGTGCCAGCAGCCCTGGACTAGCCTCCCTCTCGGGGGAGCTGTTTTTT. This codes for CASSPGLASLSGELFF.

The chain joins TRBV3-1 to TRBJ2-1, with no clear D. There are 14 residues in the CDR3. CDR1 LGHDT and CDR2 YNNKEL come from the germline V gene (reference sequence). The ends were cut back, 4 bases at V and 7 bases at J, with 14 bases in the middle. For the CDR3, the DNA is TGTGCCAGCAGCCTCAGGCCGTCTAGAAATGAGCAGTTCTTC. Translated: CASSLRPSRNEQFF.

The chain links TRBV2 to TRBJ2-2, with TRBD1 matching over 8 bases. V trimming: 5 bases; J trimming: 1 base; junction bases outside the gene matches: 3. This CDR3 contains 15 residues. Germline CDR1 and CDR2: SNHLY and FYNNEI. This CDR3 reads CASSHGTGNTGELFF. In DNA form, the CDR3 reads TGTGCCAGCAGTCACGGGACAGGGAACACCGGGGAGCTGTTTTTT.